This TCR beta chain stems from a study of shared clonotypes between healthy human individuals. Repertoires were generated with immunoSEQ multiplex PCR, while TCRdb's copy carries only in-frame clones and drops some. The sample consists of hundreds of thousands of clones, around 96% of them appearing once. Positively selected for CCR7, the CD45RO-negative cells used as naive CD8 cells excluded terminally differentiated effector memory CD45RA+ cells. Trimming stripped 7 bases from V and 9 bases from J, with 13 bases between. The CDR3 is made up of 12 amino acids. Germline V gene sequence: CDR1 WSHSY, CDR2 SAAADI.

This sequence originates from a woman aged 25 to 39 in good health. This chain connects TRBV10-2 to TRBJ2-1; D gene uncertain. Sequencing was performed on naive CD8+ T cells sorted from blood. In nucleotides, the CDR3 is TGCGCCAGCATACGCATGGGCGGTGAGCAGTTCTTC. It translates to CASIRMGGEQFF.